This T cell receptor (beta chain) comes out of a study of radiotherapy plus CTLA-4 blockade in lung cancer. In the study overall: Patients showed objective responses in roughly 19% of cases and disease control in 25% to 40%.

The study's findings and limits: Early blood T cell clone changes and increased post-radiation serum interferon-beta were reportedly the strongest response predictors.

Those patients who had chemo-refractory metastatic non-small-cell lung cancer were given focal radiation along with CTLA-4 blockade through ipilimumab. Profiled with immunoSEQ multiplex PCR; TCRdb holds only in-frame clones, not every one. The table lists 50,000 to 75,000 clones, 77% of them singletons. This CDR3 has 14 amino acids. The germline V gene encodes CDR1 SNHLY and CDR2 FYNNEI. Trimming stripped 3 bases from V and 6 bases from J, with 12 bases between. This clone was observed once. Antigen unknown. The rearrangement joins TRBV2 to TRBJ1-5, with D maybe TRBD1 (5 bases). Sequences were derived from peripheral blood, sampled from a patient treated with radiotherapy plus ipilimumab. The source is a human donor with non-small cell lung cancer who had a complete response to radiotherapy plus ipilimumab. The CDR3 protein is CASSDTGGGQPQHF. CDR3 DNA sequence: TGTGCCAGCAGTGATACGGGGGGTGGTCAGCCCCAGCATTTT.